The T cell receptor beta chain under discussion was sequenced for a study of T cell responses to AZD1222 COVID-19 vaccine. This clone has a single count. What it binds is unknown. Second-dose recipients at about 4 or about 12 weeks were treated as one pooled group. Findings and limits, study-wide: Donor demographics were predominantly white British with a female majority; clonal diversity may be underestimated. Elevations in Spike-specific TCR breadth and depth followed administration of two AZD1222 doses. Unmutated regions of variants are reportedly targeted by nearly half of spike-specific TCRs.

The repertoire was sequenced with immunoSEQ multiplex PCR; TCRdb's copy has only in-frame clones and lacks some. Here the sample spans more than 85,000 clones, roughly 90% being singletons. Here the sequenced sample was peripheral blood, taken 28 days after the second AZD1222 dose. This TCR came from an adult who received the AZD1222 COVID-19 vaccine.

The CDR3 protein is CASSTRGTGAYGYTF. CDR3 bases: TGTGCCAGCAGTACCCGAGGGACAGGGGCCTATGGCTACACCTTC. This chain connects TRBV25-1 to TRBJ1-2; 10 positions match TRBD1. The CDR3 runs 15 residues. Germline assignment: CDR1 MGHDK and CDR2 SYGVNS. The V and J ends lost 5 bases and 4 bases, in that order; junction bases with no gene match: 7.